The 3 T cell receptor beta chains below all came from one sample that was sequenced in a study of T-cell reconstitution after alpha-beta-depleted transplantation in children. Unique molecular identifiers were incorporated during preparation of the TCRbeta library. In TCRdb, the PCR reads were re-called with MiXCR into one record per CDR3 protein. The repertoire holds hundreds of thousands of distinct CDR3 sequences, approximately 17% seen once, with over 0.95% in the top ten. The specimen was PBMCs from the stem cell graft donor, collected from the stem cell graft. These receptors were collected from a human donor who donated a stem cell graft to a child with acute myeloid leukemia.

The chain links TRBV28 to TRBJ1-6; 7 bases align to TRBD1. The CDR3 consists of 14 residues. Germline CDR1 and CDR2: MDHEN and SYDVKM. V was clipped by 8 bases and J by 9 bases; unmatched bases: 10. CDR3 region: CASRHGTESSPLHF. As DNA, the CDR3 is TGTGCCAGCCGGCATGGGACAGAGTCTTCACCCCTCCACTTT.

This clonotype has a handful of counts. The chain is built from TRBV7-8 and TRBJ1-5; D call uncertain. The CDR3 extends over 16 amino acids. V dropped 5 bases and J dropped 7 bases, with 21 bases sitting between them. Germline-derived CDR1 and CDR2 are SGHVS and FQNEAQ. The chain's CDR3 is CASSESALSDWQPQHF. CDR3 DNA sequence: TGTGCCAGCAGCGAGTCGGCCCTCTCGGATTGGCAGCCCCAGCATTTT.

V usage is TRBV2 and J usage is TRBJ1-2, with no clear D. The CDR3 contains 13 residues. V gave up 6 bases and J gave up 2 bases, with 10 bases separating them. Germline values: CDR1 SNHLY, CDR2 FYNNEI. The CDR3 DNA follows: TGTGCCAGCAGGGTAGGGCCGAACTATGGCTACACCTTC. Its translation: CASRVGPNYGYTF.